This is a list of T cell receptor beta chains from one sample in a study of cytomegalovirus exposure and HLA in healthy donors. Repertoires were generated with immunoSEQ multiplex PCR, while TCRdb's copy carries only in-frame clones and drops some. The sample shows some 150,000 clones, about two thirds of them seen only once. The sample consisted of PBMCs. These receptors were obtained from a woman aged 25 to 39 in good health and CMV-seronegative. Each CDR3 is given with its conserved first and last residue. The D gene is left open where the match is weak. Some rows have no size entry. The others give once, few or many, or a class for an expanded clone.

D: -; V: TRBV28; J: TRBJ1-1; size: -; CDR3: CASSLSQGRGTEAFF; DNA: TGTGCCAGCAGTCTTTCTCAGGGGAGAGGCACTGAAGCTTTCTTT
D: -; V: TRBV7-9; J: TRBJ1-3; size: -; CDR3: CASTVGSSGNTIYF; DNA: TGTGCCAGCACCGTGGGGAGCTCTGGAAACACCATATATTTT
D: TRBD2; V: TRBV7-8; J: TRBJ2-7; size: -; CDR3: CASSLSRLAGVHEQYF; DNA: TGTGCCAGCAGCTTATCTCGACTAGCGGGAGTCCACGAGCAGTACTTC
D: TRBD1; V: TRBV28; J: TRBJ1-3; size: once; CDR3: CASRTRQGYGNTIYF; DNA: TGTGCCAGCAGGACTCGACAGGGATATGGAAACACCATATATTTT
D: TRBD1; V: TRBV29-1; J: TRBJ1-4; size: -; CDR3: CSVTGGNEKLFF; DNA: TGCAGCGTGACAGGGGGTAATGAAAAACTGTTTTTT
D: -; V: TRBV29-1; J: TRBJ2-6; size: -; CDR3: CSAFFSGANVLTF; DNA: TGCAGCGCGTTTTTCTCTGGGGCCAACGTCCTGACTTTC
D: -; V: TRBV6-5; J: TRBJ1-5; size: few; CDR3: CASSSNRRQPQHF; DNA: TGTGCCAGCAGTTCAAACCGCCGGCAGCCCCAGCATTTT
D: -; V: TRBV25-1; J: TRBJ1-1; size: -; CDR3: CASRRQGNTEAFF; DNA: TGTGCCAGCAGACGCCAGGGGAACACTGAAGCTTTCTTT
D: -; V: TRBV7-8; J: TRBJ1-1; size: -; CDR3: CASSGAHAEAFF; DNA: TGTGCCAGCAGCGGGGCCCACGCTGAAGCTTTCTTT
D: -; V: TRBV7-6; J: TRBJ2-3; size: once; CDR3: CASSLELIAHTQYF; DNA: TGTGCCAGCAGCTTAGAACTAATTGCGCATACGCAGTATTTT
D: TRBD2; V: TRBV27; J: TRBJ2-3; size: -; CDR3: CASRRAGALRGTDTQYF; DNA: TGTGCCAGCAGAAGAGCGGGAGCCCTCCGGGGCACAGATACGCAGTATTTT
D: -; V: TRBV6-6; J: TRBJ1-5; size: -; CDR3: CASSSRQGRQPQHF; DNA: TGTGCCAGCAGTTCACGTCAGGGCCGACAGCCCCAGCATTTT
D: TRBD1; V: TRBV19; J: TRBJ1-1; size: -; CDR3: CASSGTGKPEAFF; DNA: TGTGCCAGTAGTGGGACAGGGAAGCCTGAAGCTTTCTTT
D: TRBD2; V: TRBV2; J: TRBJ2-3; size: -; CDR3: CASSERTSGRTDTQYF; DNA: TGTGCCAGCAGTGAACGGACTAGCGGGAGAACAGATACGCAGTATTTT
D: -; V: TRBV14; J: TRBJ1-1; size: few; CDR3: CASSQEVRENTEAFF; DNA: TGTGCCAGCAGCCAAGAGGTCCGGGAGAACACTGAAGCTTTCTTT
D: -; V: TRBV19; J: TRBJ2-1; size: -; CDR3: CASTGTKNNEQFF; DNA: TGTGCCAGCACCGGGACAAAGAACAATGAGCAGTTCTTC
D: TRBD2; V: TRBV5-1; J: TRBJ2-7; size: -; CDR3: CASSLEPGWLAAYEQYF; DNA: TGCGCCAGCAGCCTTGAGCCTGGCTGGCTAGCGGCTTACGAGCAGTACTTC
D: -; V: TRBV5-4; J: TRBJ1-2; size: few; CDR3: CASTLPTASGYTF; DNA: TGTGCCAGCACTCTACCGACTGCCTCCGGCTACACCTTC
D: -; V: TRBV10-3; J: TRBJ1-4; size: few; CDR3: CAISEGVTNEKLFF; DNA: TGTGCCATCAGTGAAGGGGTTACTAATGAAAAACTGTTTTTT
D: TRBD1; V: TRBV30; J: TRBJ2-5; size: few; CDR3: CAWSGTGLGTQYF; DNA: TGTGCCTGGAGTGGGACAGGGCTGGGGACCCAGTACTTC
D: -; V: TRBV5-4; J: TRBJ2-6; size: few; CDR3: CASSTQQGYSGANVLTF; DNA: TGTGCCAGCAGCACCCAACAGGGATACTCTGGGGCCAACGTCCTGACTTTC
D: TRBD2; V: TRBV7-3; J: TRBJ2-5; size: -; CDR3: CASSLIRTRQETQYF; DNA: TGTGCCAGCAGCTTAATTCGGACTAGACAAGAGACCCAGTACTTC
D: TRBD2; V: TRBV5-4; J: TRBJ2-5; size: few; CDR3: CASSSGGTQYF; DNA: TGTGCCAGCAGCTCGGGGGGGACCCAGTACTTC
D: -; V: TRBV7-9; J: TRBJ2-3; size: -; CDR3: CASSYRGTDTQYF; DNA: TGTGCCAGCAGCTATCGTGGCACAGATACGCAGTATTTT
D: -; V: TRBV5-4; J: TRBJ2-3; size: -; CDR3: CASSNGQTDTQYF; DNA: TGTGCCAGCAGCAACGGACAGACAGATACGCAGTATTTT
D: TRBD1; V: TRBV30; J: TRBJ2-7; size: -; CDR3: CAWSRDSYEQYF; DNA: TGTGCCTGGAGTAGGGACAGCTACGAGCAGTACTTC
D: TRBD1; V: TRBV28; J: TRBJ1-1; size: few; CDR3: CASRETGQGNTEAFF; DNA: TGTGCCAGCAGGGAAACCGGACAGGGGAACACTGAAGCTTTCTTT
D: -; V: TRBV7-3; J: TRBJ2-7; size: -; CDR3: CASSSQLGEQYF; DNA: TGTGCCAGCAGCTCCCAACTAGGCGAGCAGTACTTC
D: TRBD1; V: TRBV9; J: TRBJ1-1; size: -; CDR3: CASSPADRESEAFF; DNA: TGTGCCAGCAGCCCCGCCGACAGGGAGAGTGAAGCTTTCTTT
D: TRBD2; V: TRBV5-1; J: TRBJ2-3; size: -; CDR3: CASSLAGLAPDTQYF; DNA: TGCGCCAGCAGCTTGGCGGGACTAGCTCCAGATACGCAGTATTTT